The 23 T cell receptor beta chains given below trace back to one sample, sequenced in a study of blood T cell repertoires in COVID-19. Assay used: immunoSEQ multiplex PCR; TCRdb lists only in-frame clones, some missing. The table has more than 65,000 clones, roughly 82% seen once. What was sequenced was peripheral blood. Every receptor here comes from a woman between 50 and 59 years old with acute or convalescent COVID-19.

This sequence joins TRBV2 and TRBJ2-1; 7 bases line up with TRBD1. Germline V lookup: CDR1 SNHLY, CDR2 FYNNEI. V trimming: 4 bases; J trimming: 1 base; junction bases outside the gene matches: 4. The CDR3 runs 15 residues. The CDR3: CASSGTGASYNEQFF. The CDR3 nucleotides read TGTGCCAGCAGTGGTACAGGGGCATCCTACAATGAGCAGTTCTTC.

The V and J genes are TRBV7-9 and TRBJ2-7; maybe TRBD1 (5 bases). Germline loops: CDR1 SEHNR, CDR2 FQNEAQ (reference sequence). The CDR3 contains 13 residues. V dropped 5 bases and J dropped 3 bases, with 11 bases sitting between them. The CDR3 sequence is CASSRPQVYEQYF. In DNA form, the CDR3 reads TGTGCCAGCAGCCGGCCACAGGTCTACGAGCAGTACTTC.

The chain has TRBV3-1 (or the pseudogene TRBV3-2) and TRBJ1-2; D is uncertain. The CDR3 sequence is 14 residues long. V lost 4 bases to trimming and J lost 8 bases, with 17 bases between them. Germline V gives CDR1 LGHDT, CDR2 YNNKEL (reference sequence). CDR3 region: CASSPRVLRSGYTF. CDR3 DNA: TGTGCCAGCAGCCCACGAGTCCTAAGGAGCGGCTACACCTTC.

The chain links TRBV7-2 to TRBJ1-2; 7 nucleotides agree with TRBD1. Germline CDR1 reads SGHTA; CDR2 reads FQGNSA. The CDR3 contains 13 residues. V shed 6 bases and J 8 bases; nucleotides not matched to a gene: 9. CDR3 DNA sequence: TGTGCCAGCAGGCTAGGTCAGGGGGGCGGCTACACCTTC. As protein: CASRLGQGGGYTF.

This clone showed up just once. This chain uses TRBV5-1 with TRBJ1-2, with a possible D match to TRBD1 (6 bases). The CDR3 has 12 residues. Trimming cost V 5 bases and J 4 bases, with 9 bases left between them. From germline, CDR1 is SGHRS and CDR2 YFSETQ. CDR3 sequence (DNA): TGCGCCAGCAGAATGGACAGCTATGGCTACACCTTC. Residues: CASRMDSYGYTF.

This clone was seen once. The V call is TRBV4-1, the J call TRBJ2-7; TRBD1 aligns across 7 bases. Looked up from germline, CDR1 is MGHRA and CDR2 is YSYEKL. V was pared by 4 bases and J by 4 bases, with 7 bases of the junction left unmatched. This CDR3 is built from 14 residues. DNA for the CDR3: TGCGCCAGCAGCCTACCGGGACAGAGATACGAGCAGTACTTC. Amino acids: CASSLPGQRYEQYF.

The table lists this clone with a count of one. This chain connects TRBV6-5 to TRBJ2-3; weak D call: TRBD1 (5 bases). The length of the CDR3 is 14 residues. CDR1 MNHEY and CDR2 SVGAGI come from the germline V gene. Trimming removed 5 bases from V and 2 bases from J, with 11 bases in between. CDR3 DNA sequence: TGTGCCAGCAGTCAGACAGCACACACAGATACGCAGTATTTT. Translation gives CASSQTAHTDTQYF.

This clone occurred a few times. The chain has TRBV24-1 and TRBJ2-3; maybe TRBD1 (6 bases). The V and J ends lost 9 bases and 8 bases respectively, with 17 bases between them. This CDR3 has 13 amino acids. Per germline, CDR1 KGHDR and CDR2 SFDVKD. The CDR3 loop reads CATSGVGIRTQYF. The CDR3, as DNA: TGTGCCACCTCAGGGGTAGGGATACGTACGCAGTATTTT.

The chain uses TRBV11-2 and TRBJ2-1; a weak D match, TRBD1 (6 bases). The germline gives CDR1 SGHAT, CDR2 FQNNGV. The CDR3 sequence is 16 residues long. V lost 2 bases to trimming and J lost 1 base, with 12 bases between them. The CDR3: CASSLRDRSSYNEQFF. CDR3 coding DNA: TGTGCCAGCAGCTTACGTGACAGGTCGTCCTACAATGAGCAGTTCTTC.

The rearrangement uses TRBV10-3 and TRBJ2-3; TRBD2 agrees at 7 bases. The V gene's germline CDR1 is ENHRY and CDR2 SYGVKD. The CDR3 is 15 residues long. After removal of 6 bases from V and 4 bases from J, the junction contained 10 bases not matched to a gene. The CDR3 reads CAISSSGSLADTQYF. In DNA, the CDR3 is TGTGCCATCAGCTCTAGCGGTTCACTGGCAGATACGCAGTATTTT.

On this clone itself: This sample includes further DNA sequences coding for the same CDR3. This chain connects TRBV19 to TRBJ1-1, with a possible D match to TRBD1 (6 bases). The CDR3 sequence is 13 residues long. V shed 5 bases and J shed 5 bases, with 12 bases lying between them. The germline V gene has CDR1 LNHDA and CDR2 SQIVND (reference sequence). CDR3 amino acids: CASSDRPGTEAFF. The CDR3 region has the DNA TGTGCCAGTAGTGACAGGCCCGGGACTGAAGCTTTCTTT.

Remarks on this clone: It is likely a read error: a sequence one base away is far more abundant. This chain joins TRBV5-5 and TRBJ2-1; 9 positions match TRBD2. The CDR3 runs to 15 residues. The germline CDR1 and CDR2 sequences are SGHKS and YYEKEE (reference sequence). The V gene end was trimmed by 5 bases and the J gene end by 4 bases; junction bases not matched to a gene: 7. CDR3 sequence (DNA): TGTGCCAGCAGTTCCGGGACTAGCCCTTACAATGAGCAGTTCTTC. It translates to CASSSGTSPYNEQFF.

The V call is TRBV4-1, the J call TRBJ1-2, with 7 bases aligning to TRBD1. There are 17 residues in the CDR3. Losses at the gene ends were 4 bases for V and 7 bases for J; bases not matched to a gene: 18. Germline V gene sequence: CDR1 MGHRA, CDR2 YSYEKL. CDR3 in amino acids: CASSRPLVDRSRAGYTF. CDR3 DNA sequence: TGCGCCAGCAGCCGACCCCTGGTGGACAGGTCGCGGGCTGGCTACACCTTC.

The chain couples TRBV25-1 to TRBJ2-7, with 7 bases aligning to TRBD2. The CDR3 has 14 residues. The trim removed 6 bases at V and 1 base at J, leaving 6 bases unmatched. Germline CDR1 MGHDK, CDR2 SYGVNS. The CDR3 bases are TGTGCCAGCAGAGCCCGAGCGGGATCCTACGAGCAGTACTTC. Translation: CASRARAGSYEQYF.

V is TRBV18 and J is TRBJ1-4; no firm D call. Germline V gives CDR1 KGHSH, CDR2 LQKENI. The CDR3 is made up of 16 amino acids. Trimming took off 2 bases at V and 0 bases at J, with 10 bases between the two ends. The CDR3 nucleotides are TGTGCCAGCTCACCAATTGCCGGGGCAACTAATGAAAAACTGTTTTTT. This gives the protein CASSPIAGATNEKLFF.

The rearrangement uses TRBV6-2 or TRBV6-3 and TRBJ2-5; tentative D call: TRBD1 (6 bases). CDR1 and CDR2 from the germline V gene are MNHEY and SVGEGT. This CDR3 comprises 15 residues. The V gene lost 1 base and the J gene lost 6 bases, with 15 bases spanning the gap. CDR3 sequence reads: CASSYFTGFPQTQYF. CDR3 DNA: TGTGCCAGCAGTTACTTCACAGGGTTTCCGCAGACCCAGTACTTC.

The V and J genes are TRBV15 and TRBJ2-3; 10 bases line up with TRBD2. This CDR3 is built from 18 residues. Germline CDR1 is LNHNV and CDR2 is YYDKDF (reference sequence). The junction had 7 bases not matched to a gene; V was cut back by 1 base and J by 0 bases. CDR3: CATSRGLAGASSTDTQYF. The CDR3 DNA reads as TGTGCCACCAGCAGAGGGCTAGCGGGAGCCTCTAGCACAGATACGCAGTATTTT.

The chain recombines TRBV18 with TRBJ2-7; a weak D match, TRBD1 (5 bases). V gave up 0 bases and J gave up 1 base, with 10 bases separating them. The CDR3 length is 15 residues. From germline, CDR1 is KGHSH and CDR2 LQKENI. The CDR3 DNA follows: TGTGCCAGCTCACCACCTGCAGGGTTATCCTACGAGCAGTACTTC. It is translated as CASSPPAGLSYEQYF.

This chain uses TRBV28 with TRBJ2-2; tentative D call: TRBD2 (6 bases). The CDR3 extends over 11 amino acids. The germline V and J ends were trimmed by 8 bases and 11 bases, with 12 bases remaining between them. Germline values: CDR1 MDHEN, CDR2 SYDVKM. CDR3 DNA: TGTGCCAGCGGCACGCGGGGCGAGCTGTTTTTT. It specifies CASGTRGELFF.

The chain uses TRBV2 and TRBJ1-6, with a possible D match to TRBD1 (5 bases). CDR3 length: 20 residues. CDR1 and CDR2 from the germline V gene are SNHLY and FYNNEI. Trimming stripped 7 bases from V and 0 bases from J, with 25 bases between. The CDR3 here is CASKGDSGGPSYSYNSPLHF. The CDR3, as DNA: TGTGCCAGCAAAGGGGATTCAGGAGGGCCCTCCTACTCCTATAATTCACCCCTCCACTTT. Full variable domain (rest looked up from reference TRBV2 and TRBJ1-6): EPEVTQTPSHQVTQMGQEVILRCVPISNHLYFYWYRQILGQKVEFLVSFYNNEISEKSEIFDDQFSVERPDGSNFTLKIRSTKLEDSAMYFCASKGDSGGPSYSYNSPLHFGNGTRLTVT.

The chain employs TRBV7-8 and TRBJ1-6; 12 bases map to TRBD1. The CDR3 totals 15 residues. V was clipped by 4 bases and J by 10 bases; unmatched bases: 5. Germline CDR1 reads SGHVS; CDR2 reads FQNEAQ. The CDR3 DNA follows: TGTGCCAGCAGCTCGGGACAGGGGGCCGGGTCACCCCTCCACTTT. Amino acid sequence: CASSSGQGAGSPLHF. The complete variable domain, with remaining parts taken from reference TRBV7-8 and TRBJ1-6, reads GAGVSQSPRYKVAKRGQDVALRCDPISGHVSLFWYQQALGQGPEFLTYFQNEAQLDKSGLPSDRFFAERPEGSVSTLKIQRTQQEDSAVYLCASSSGQGAGSPLHFGNGTRLTVT.

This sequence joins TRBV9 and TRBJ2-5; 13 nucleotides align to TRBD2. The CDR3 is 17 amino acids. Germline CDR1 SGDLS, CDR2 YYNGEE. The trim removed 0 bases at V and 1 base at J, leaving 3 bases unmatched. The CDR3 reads CASSVDTSGGVQETQYF. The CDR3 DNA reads TGTGCCAGCAGCGTAGATACTAGCGGGGGGGTCCAAGAGACCCAGTACTTC.

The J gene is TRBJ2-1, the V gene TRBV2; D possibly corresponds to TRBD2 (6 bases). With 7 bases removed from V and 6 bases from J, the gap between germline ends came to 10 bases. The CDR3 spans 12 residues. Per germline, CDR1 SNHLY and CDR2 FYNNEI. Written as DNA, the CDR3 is TGTGCCAGCAAGGAGGGGCCCAATGAGCAGTTCTTC. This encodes CASKEGPNEQFF.